This note documents a single T cell receptor (beta chain) sequence. Its antigen remains unidentified. A junction end diverges from the germline sequence, so it may reflect a read error. The data were taken from a study of tumor-infiltrating lymphocytes in primary liver carcinoma (dated by TCRdb to the late 2010s). With respect to the entire study: Hepatocellular carcinoma (four) or combined HCC and intrahepatic cholangiocarcinoma (one) was present in the five patients, who were three men and two women aged 30 to 69 years. Each sample produced roughly 3.65 to 7.13 million productive TCRbeta reads, and read depth showed no significant difference between tissue types. A total of roughly 35 specimens from 5 patients underwent TCRbeta repertoire sequencing, comprising 25 tumor regions, 5 adjacent noncancerous liver tissues and 5 peripheral blood samples. High reproducibility was observed for the technical replicate repertoires, with mean shared-clone rates about 0.92 and correlation coefficients above 0.95. For each liver tumor, the study sampled five regions along with adjacent normal tissue and blood, and applied TCRbeta repertoire sequencing, expression microarrays and whole-exome sequencing. The tumors of the five patients were staged as T1-T3 N0M0, with maximum diameters ranging from 4.2 to 10 cm. To link TCRbeta repertoire diversity to the local molecular phenotype, the 20 to 30 tumor region samples were profiled with Agilent mRNA microarrays. The investigation overall reported the following: Only a few patients were included in the study, and the authors note that the findings should be validated in a larger study. Repertoire overlap was higher between tumor regions (mean about 36%) than tumor-adjacent (around 17%) or tumor-blood (approximately 15%) pairs, consistent with antigen-driven expansion. Only the TCR beta chain was sequenced, so true repertoire diversity is likely underestimated because unpaired alpha chains were not captured. Because the samples were bulk and unsorted, CD4+ and CD8+ T cell repertoires could not be compared. A significantly larger repertoire fraction was made up by the top 250 clones in tumors than in blood (p = 0.039). Only about 8-24% of top clones were present in all five regions of a tumor, suggesting spatial heterogeneity of tumor-infiltrating T cells.

Total RNA and DNA were co-extracted from about 19-30 mg of bulk tissue with the AllPrep DNA/RNA mini kit, without cell sorting. Between late 2015 and early 2016, roughly 5 patients in China with histopathologically diagnosed primary liver carcinoma had their tumors surgically resected. Patients had chronic HBV infection and were treatment-naive at sampling. Five spatially separated regions were sampled from each tumor: the superior, inferior, left-lateral and right-lateral poles, plus the tumor centre. According to histology, viable tumor cells made up more than 80% of every tumor sample. Each fresh piece of tumor and adjacent tissue was cut in two, with one half stored in RNAlater at -80 degrees C and the other half sent for histology. The CDR3 starts with the cysteine, ends with the phenylalanine, and has 14 residues. Solely the CDR3 DNA is kept, with 42 bases framed from the first base. The germline V gene yields MNHEY for CDR1 and SVGAGI for CDR2.

Starting from roughly 540 ng total RNA, TCRbeta-specific cDNA was produced by reverse transcription with a constant-region primer and ProtoScript II reverse transcriptase. Construction of the TCRbeta libraries relied on three nested rounds of multiplex PCR, following a slightly modified ARM-PCR procedure. The first two PCR rounds used multiplex TRBV1-TRBV30 forward primers with a Cbeta reverse primer, each for 10 to 11 cycles. Sample barcodes and Illumina adapters were added in a final 25-cycle PCR using Deep VentR polymerase. Before sequencing, amplicons between 200 and 500 bp were purified from gel using a QIAquick gel extraction kit. An Illumina HiSeq 2500 was used to sequence the TCRbeta amplicons with 250-bp paired-end reads. The authors' pipeline ran thus. Reads were quality-trimmed with Trimmomatic v0.33, and paired reads were merged with FLASH v1.2.11 to recover full CDR3 sequences. V, D and J germline segments were assigned to the rearranged TCRbeta sequences by MiGEC v1.2.1b. VDJtools v1.0.0 computed clonotype statistics and Shannon-Wiener diversity indices. Except for diversity analysis, only each sample's 250 most abundant clonotypes were used in subsequent analyses to reduce sampling bias. TCRdb ran its own pipeline on the public reads, namely fastp trimming at Q25 and MiXCR clone calling, and kept in-frame beta chains. Every distinct CDR3 protein forms one entry, paired with its most common genes and DNA. TCRdb's processing, not the study's, gives the V and J calls here. Within this sample are 50,000 to 70,000 distinct CDR3 sequences, with 55% to 75% of them counted one time only. Together, the top ten hold roughly three fifths of the sample.

The chain couples TRBV6-5 to TRBJ2-2, and the D gene may be TRBD2, 5 bases matching. The TCR comes from a middle-aged man with primary liver carcinoma and hepatitis B virus infection. Sequenced material: liver tumor tissue from sampling region 2. The cell subset or site label, read with the paper, signifies: tumor region T2, inferior pole. The CDR3 here reads CASGYSSIAGELFF. Read as DNA, the sequence is TGTGCCAGCGGTTACTCCAGTATTGCCGGGGAACTGTTTTTT.